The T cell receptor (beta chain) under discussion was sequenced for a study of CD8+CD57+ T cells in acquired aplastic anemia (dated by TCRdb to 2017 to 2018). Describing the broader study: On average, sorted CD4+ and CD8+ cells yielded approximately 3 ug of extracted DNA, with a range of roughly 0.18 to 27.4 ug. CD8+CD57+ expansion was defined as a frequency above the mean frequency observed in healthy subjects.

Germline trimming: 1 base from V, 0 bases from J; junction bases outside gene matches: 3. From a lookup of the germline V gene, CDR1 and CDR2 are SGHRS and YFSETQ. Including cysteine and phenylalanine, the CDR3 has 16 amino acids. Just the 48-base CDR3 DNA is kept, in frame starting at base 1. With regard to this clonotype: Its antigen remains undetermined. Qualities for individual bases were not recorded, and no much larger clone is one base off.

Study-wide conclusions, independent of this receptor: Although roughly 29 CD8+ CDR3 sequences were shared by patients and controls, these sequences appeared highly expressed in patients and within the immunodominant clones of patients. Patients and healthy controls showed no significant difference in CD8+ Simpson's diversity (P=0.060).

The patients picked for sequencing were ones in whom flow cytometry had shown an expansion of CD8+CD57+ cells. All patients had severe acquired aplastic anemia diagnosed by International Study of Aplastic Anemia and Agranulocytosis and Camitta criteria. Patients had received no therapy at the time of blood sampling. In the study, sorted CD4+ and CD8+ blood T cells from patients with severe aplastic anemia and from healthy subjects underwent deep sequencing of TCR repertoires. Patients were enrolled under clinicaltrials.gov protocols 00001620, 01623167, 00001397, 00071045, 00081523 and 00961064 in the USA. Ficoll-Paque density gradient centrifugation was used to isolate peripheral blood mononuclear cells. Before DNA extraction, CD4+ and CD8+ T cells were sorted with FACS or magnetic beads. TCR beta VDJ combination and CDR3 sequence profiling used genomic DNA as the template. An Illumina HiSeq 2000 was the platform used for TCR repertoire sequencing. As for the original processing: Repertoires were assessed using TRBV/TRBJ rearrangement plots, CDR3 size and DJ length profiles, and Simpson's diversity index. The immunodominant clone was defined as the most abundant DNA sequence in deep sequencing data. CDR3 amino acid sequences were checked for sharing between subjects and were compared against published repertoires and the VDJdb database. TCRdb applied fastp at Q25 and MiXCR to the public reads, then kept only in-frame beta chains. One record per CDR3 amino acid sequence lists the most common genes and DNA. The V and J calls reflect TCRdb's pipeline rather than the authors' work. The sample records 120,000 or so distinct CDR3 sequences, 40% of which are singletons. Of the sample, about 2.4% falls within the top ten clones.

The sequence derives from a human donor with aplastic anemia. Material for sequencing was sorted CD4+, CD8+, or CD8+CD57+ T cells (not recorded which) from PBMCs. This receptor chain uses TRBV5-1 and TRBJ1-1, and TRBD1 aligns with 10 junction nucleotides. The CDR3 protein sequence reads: CASSLLGTGVNTEAFF. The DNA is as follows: TGCGCCAGCAGCTTGCTAGGGACAGGGGTGAACACTGAAGCTTTCTTT.